This T cell receptor (beta chain) came from a study of CD8+CD57+ T cells in acquired aplastic anemia. Genomic DNA was employed as the template in profiling TCR beta VDJ and CDR3. TCRdb fed the reads into MiXCR, producing one record per CDR3 protein. The sample contains under 200,000 distinct CDR3 sequences, approximately 48% of which appear only once. The germline V and J ends were trimmed by 9 bases and 1 base, with 15 bases remaining between them. Per the germline V gene, CDR1 is LNHDA and CDR2 is SQIVND (reference sequence). The CDR3 has 14 residues. Patients selected for sequencing had displayed CD8+CD57+ cell expansion by flow cytometry.

The specimen sequenced was sorted CD4+, CD8+, or CD8+CD57+ T cells (not recorded which) from PBMCs. The clonotype comes from a human donor with aplastic anemia. The gene calls are TRBV19 and TRBJ1-1, with D perhaps TRBD1 (5 bases). CDR3 residues: CASSLGLSNTEAFF. The DNA of the CDR3 is TGTGCCAGCAGCTTGGGACTCTCGAACACTGAAGCTTTCTTT.